This passage covers 21 T cell receptor beta chains from one sample sequenced in a study of T cell changes during pregnancy in multiple sclerosis. Here immunoSEQ multiplex PCR was the method, and the copy in TCRdb shows in-frame clones only, minus some. The table records tens of thousands of clones, more than 85% of them present only once. The sample here was peripheral blood, taken in the first trimester of pregnancy. These TCRs come from a female donor in good health, enrolled as a control in a pregnancy study.

The CDR3 loop reads CASTTETALADTQYF. The CDR3 DNA sequence: TGTGCCAGCACCACGGAGACAGCCCTCGCGGATACGCAGTATTTT. The J gene is TRBJ2-3, the V gene TRBV28; weak D call: TRBD1 (5 bases). The V end was cut by 7 bases, the J end by 6 bases, with 20 bases between. CDR1 is MDHEN, CDR2 SYDVKM, per germline. This CDR3 comprises 15 residues.

The rearrangement links TRBV29-1 to TRBJ2-7, with a weak D call TRBD1 (5 bases). V gave up 6 bases and J gave up 2 bases, with 11 bases separating them. Germline values: CDR1 SQVTM, CDR2 ANQGSEA. CDR3 length: 12 amino acids. The CDR3 here is CSVQKGTYEQYF. DNA of the CDR3: TGCAGCGTCCAAAAGGGGACCTACGAGCAGTACTTC.

This clone was recorded once. This chain joins TRBV5-1 and TRBJ2-1; 11 bases line up with TRBD2. Germline CDR1 reads SGHRS; CDR2 reads YFSETQ. Trimming took 1 base from V and 4 from J; bases not matched to a gene: 1. This CDR3 has 15 residues. DNA of the CDR3: TGCGCCAGCAGCTTGTCTAGCGGGGGGTACAATGAGCAGTTCTTC. Protein sequence: CASSLSSGGYNEQFF.

This chain connects TRBV27 to TRBJ2-5; 8 bases agree with TRBD1. Near its end, the DNA agrees better with TRBJ2-7, so the J call may be wrong. Germline V gives CDR1 MNHEY, CDR2 SMNVEV (reference sequence). This CDR3 is built from 14 residues. CDR3 DNA sequence: TGTGCCAGCAGTTTTGGACAGGGAGTCGACGAGCAGTACTTC. Its translation is CASSFGQGVDEQYF.

V is TRBV19 and J is TRBJ1-5; no clear D. V was trimmed by 1 base and J by 6 bases, leaving 7 bases between them. There are 13 residues in the CDR3. Germline V gives CDR1 LNHDA, CDR2 SQIVND (reference sequence). Written as DNA, the CDR3 is TGTGCCAGTAGTATAGTTGGCGGTCAGCCCCAGCATTTT. It translates to CASSIVGGQPQHF.

The chain joins TRBV6-1 to TRBJ2-1; D remains ambiguous. The V end was cut by 4 bases, the J end by 6 bases, with 13 bases between. This CDR3 spans 14 amino acids. CDR1 and CDR2 from the germline V gene are MNHNS and SASEGT. The CDR3 region is CASSAYHRVNEQFF. The CDR3, as DNA: TGTGCCAGCAGTGCATACCACAGAGTCAATGAGCAGTTCTTC.

V and J are TRBV7-2 and TRBJ2-2, with D possibly TRBD1 on 6 matching bases. The germline V gene encodes CDR1 SGHTA and CDR2 FQGNSA. The CDR3 has 15 amino acids. V lost 7 bases to trimming and J lost 7 bases, with 19 bases between them. This CDR3 reads CASIQGSRSGGELFF. The CDR3 region has the DNA TGTGCCAGCATCCAGGGGTCTCGGTCCGGCGGGGAGCTGTTTTTT.

V is TRBV5-1 and J is TRBJ2-1, with 14 bases aligning to TRBD2. Germline V gene data show CDR1 as SGHRS and CDR2 as YFSETQ. The CDR3 consists of 18 residues. After removal of 4 bases from V and 1 base from J, the junction contained 7 bases not matched to a gene. The CDR3 DNA sequence: TGCGCCAGCAGCACCGGGACTAGCGGGAGAAGATCCTACAATGAGCAGTTCTTC. Translation: CASSTGTSGRRSYNEQFF.

The chain couples TRBV5-1 to TRBJ2-5; D ambiguous. Germline CDR1 is SGHRS and CDR2 is YFSETQ. The CDR3 is 13 residues long. The V gene lost 3 bases and the J gene lost 4 bases, with 10 bases spanning the gap. CDR3 coding DNA: TGCGCCAGCAGCTCCACACCGGGAGAGACCCAGTACTTC. This translates into CASSSTPGETQYF.

This chain connects TRBV11-2 to TRBJ2-7, with TRBD2 as a possible D gene (5 bases). The CDR3 consists of 14 residues. Trimming pared 3 bases from V and 0 bases from J, leaving 9 bases between. The germline V gene encodes CDR1 SGHAT and CDR2 FQNNGV. The CDR3 DNA reads TGTGCCAGCAGCTTTGATGCGGGCTCCTACGAGCAGTACTTC. Translation: CASSFDAGSYEQYF.

The gene calls are TRBV5-5 and TRBJ2-3, with D hard to call. V was trimmed by 0 bases and J by 5 bases, leaving 7 bases between them. The CDR3 extends over 13 amino acids. The germline gives CDR1 SGHKS, CDR2 YYEKEE (reference sequence). CDR3 in DNA: TGTGCCAGCAGCTTGGATCCCGTAGATACGCAGTATTTT. This sequence encodes CASSLDPVDTQYF. Variable domain in full (rest from reference TRBV5-5 and TRBJ2-3): DAGVTQSPTHLIKTRGQQVTLRCSPISGHKSVSWYQQVLGQGPQFIFQYYEKEERGRGNFPDRFSARQFPNYSSELNVNALLLGDSALYLCASSLDPVDTQYFGPGTRLTVL.

The chain couples TRBV28 to TRBJ1-5; D unresolved. CDR1 is MDHEN and CDR2 is SYDVKM in the germline V gene. V lost 6 bases to trimming and J lost 4 bases, with 7 bases between them. The CDR3 spans 12 residues. In DNA, the CDR3 is TGTGCCAGCAGCCAGTGGAATCAGCCCCAGCATTTT. This codes for CASSQWNQPQHF.

This chain uses TRBV7-8 with TRBJ2-2; D remains unclear. Trimming took off 3 bases at V and 4 bases at J, with 15 bases between the two ends. The CDR3 consists of 16 residues. CDR1 is SGHVS, CDR2 FQNEAQ, per germline. CDR3 sequence reads: CASSLRDAPGTGELFF. CDR3 DNA sequence: TGTGCCAGCAGCTTGAGAGACGCCCCGGGCACCGGGGAGCTGTTTTTT.

This chain links TRBV9 with TRBJ2-1; D might be TRBD2 (7 bases). The germline gives CDR1 SGDLS, CDR2 YYNGEE. This CDR3 comprises 14 residues. Between the trimmed V and J ends, which lost 7 bases and 0 bases, there was a span of 11 bases. CDR3 sequence: CASGRGGSYNEQFF. The CDR3 nucleotides read TGTGCCAGCGGTAGGGGGGGCTCCTACAATGAGCAGTTCTTC.

This clone was seen only a few times. The chain carries TRBV25-1 and TRBJ2-7; 9 bases match TRBD2. With V trimmed by 0 bases and J by 1 base, 10 bases remained unmatched. The CDR3 runs 18 residues. Per the germline V gene, CDR1 is MGHDK and CDR2 is SYGVNS. CDR3 sequence (DNA): TGTGCCAGCAGTGAATATCGGATACGGGCGGGAGGGTCCTACGAGCAGTACTTC. Residues: CASSEYRIRAGGSYEQYF.

The chain joins TRBV7-8 to TRBJ2-4; D might be TRBD2 (5 bases). V lost 2 bases and J 0 bases, leaving 17 bases between the germline ends. The length of the CDR3 is 18 residues. Germline CDR1 reads SGHVS; CDR2 reads FQNEAQ. CDR3 sequence: CASSLNTRPGVAKNIQYF. As DNA, the CDR3 is TGTGCCAGCAGCTTAAACACAAGGCCCGGGGTAGCCAAAAACATTCAGTACTTC.

The V gene is TRBV5-1, the J gene TRBJ2-2, with D maybe TRBD2 (5 bases). The CDR3 spans 14 residues. V was shortened by 0 bases and J by 5 bases, with 8 bases between the two germline ends. CDR1 and CDR2 (germline): SGHRS, YFSETQ. The CDR3 sequence: CASSLGGGTGELFF. CDR3 coding DNA: TGCGCCAGCAGCTTGGGAGGCGGGACCGGGGAGCTGTTTTTT.

This clone was detected once. The rearrangement joins TRBV5-1 to TRBJ2-7; 9 bases match TRBD1. V gave up 4 bases and J gave up 7 bases; unmatched junction bases: 15. Germline values: CDR1 SGHRS, CDR2 YFSETQ. CDR3 length equals 16 residues. The CDR3 loop reads CASSAGTGSPSGEQYF. The DNA of the CDR3 is TGCGCCAGCAGCGCCGGGACAGGGTCCCCTAGTGGAGAGCAGTACTTC.

The chain recombines TRBV7-8 with TRBJ2-1, with 11 positions matching TRBD1. The ends lost 8 bases at V and 5 bases at J; junction bases unmatched: 2. Germline V lookup: CDR1 SGHVS, CDR2 FQNEAQ. The CDR3 has 13 amino acids. The CDR3: CASRTGGHNEQFF. CDR3 coding DNA: TGTGCCAGCCGGACAGGGGGCCACAATGAGCAGTTCTTC.

This chain links TRBV5-6 with TRBJ2-7; 8 nucleotides line up with TRBD2. Germline V CDR1 and CDR2: SGHDT, YYEEEE. The CDR3 sequence is 15 residues long. The V segment lost 0 bases and the J segment 3 bases; nucleotides outside the gene matches: 5. CDR3 in DNA: TGTGCCAGCAGCTTGGGGACTAGCCGATACTACGAGCAGTACTTC. Its translation is CASSLGTSRYYEQYF.

J is TRBJ1-3 and V is TRBV4-2; TRBD1 aligns across 7 bases. CDR1 is LGHNA and CDR2 is YNFKEQ in the germline V gene. The CDR3 is 14 residues long. The ends lost 1 base at V and 6 bases at J; junction bases unmatched: 3. The CDR3 region has the DNA TGTGCCAGCAGCCAAGGGGACAGCGAAAACACCATATATTTT. This gives the protein CASSQGDSENTIYF.